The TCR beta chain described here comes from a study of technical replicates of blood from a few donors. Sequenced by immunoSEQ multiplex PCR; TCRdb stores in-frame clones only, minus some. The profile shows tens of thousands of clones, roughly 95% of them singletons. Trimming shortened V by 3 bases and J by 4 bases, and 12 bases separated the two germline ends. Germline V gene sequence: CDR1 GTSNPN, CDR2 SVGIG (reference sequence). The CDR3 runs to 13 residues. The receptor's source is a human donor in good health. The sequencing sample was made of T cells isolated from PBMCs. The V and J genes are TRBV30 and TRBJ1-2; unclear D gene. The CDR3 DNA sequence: TGTGCCTGGAGAGGGATTCGGGGCTATGGCTACACCTTC. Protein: CAWRGIRGYGYTF.